The clone carrying this TCR beta chain was seen ten or more times. The data originate from a study of human T cells and chemical hapten exposure. Time point: patch test 1, 2 weeks after DPC sensitization. As to treatment: therapeutic diphenylcyclopropenone sensitization with weekly scalp DPC. The germline CDR1 and CDR2 sequences are MDHEN and SYDVKM. V shed 8 bases and J 6 bases; nucleotides not matched to a gene: 10. CDR3 length equals 13 residues. Each CDR3 protein gets one entry after TCRdb re-called the RACE reads with MiXCR. The profile covers some 350,000 distinct CDR3 sequences, with approximately 6.3% appearing a single time and approximately 8% taken by the ten largest.

The chain has TRBV28 and TRBJ2-7, with 7 bases lining up with TRBD2. The receptor was derived from a woman aged 18-29 years with alopecia areata. Some clones in this sample may be carry-over from other donors' samples. Sequencing was performed on whole blood, taken in connection with sensitization to the hapten diphenylcyclopropenone (DPC). CDR3 DNA sequence: TGTGCCAGCCGGGGGGTGGCTGCCTCCGAGCAGTACTTC. Translating gives CASRGVAASEQYF. The full variable domain, rest sourced from reference TRBV28 and TRBJ2-7, is DVKVTQSSRYLVKRTGEKVFLECVQDMDHENMFWYRQDPGLGLRLIYFSYDVKMKEKGDIPEGYSVSREKKERFSLILESASTNQTSMYLCASRGVAASEQYFGPGTRLTVT.